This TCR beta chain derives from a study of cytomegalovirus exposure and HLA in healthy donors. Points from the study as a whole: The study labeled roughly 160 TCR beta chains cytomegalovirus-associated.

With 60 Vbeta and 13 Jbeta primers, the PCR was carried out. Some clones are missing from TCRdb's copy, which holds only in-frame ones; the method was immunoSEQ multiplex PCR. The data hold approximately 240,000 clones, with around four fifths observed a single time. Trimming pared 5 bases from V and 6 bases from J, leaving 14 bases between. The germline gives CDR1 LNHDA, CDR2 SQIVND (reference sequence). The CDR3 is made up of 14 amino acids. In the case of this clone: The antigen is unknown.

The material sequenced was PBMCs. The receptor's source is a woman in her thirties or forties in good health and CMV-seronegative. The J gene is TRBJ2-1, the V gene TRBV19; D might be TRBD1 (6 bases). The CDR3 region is CASSARGLSNEQFF. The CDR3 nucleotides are TGTGCCAGTAGTGCCAGGGGCCTCTCCAATGAGCAGTTCTTC.